This passage covers 4 T cell receptor beta chains from one sample sequenced in a study of cytomegalovirus exposure and HLA in healthy donors. With 60 Vbeta and 13 Jbeta primers, the PCR was carried out. Here immunoSEQ multiplex PCR was the method, and the copy in TCRdb shows in-frame clones only, minus some. The sample holds 150,000 to 250,000 clones; roughly four fifths are singletons and the top ten take less than 2%. Sample: PBMCs. These receptors were taken from a man aged 30 to 45 in good health and CMV-seronegative.

CDR3 DNA: TGCGCCAGCAGCCAGCAGGGAGGGCAGACTGAAGCTTTCTTT. It translates to CASSQQGGQTEAFF. V gene TRBV5-1 combines with J gene TRBJ1-1; maybe TRBD1 (5 bases). Trimming stripped 4 bases from V and 5 bases from J, with 15 bases between. The CDR3 extends over 14 amino acids. The germline gives CDR1 SGHRS, CDR2 YFSETQ.

The chain recombines TRBV7-8 with TRBJ1-2; tentatively, D is TRBD1 (5 bases). Per germline, CDR1 SGHVS and CDR2 FQNEAQ. This CDR3 has 13 residues. Trimming pared 6 bases from V and 4 bases from J, leaving 12 bases between. CDR3 sequence: CASSPKDSYGYTF. As DNA, the CDR3 is TGTGCCAGCAGTCCCAAAGACAGCTATGGCTACACCTTC.

The gene calls are TRBV20-1 and TRBJ1-1; D call uncertain. Between the trimmed V and J ends, which lost 3 bases and 5 bases, there was a span of 7 bases. Germline values: CDR1 DFQATT, CDR2 SNEGSKA (reference sequence). There are 11 residues in the CDR3. The CDR3, as DNA: TGCAGTGCTAGGAGGGTTACTGAAGCTTTCTTT. Translating gives CSARRVTEAFF.

The V and J genes are TRBV2 and TRBJ2-3, with 8 bases matching TRBD1. The germline gives CDR1 SNHLY, CDR2 FYNNEI. V was pared by 5 bases and J by 2 bases, with 6 bases of the junction left unmatched. This CDR3 has 15 amino acids. The CDR3, as DNA: TGTGCCAGCAGTTACGACAGGGGTGTCACAGATACGCAGTATTTT. Translated: CASSYDRGVTDTQYF.